The 25 T cell receptor beta chains given below trace back to one sample, sequenced in a study of T cells after yellow fever vaccination. TCRdb passed the 5' RACE reads through MiXCR, listing each CDR3 protein once. The table lists about 300,000 distinct CDR3 sequences, approximately 4% of them singletons, with more than 20% in the top ten. The sample was PBMCs, taken 5 days after the yellow fever booster vaccination. All receptors come from a man younger than 35 who received the YFV17D yellow fever vaccine.

The rearrangement links TRBV6-5 to TRBJ1-1, with 7 bases fitting TRBD1. V trimming: 2 bases; J trimming: 3 bases; junction bases outside the gene matches: 12. This CDR3 has 17 residues. Germline V CDR1 and CDR2: MNHEY, SVGAGI. The CDR3 is CASSYRPDTDRDTEAFF. As DNA, the CDR3 is TGTGCCAGCAGTTACCGGCCGGACACAGACAGGGACACTGAAGCTTTCTTT.

This clonotype showed up many times. The germline gene is not matched at one end of the junction; a read error may be the cause. V is TRBV4-2 and J is TRBJ1-6; no clear D. This CDR3 has 13 amino acids. The germline gives CDR1 LGHNA, CDR2 YNFKEQ. CDR3 nucleotide sequence: TGTGCCAGCAGCCAAGCATCGGGCCTCGTCGTCGGATTT. It encodes CASSQASGLVVGF.

The table lists this clonotype with a few counts. The CDR3 loop reads CAWSVGTSFHEQFF. In nucleotides, the CDR3 is TGTGCCTGGAGTGTAGGGACTTCTTTCCATGAGCAGTTCTTC. V and J are TRBV30 and TRBJ2-1; the D gene is possibly TRBD2 (6 bases). Per the germline V gene, CDR1 is GTSNPN and CDR2 is SVGIG (reference sequence). The CDR3 runs to 14 residues. V was cut by 0 bases and J by 8 bases, with 14 bases left in between. Complete variable domain (other parts from reference TRBV30 and TRBJ2-1): SQTIHQWPATLVQPVGSPLSLECTVEGTSNPNLYWYRQAAGRGLQLLFYSVGIGQISSEVPQNLSASRPQDRQFILSSKKLLLSDSGFYLCAWSVGTSFHEQFFGPGTRLTVL.

The sample holds a few counts of this clonotype. This rearrangement joins TRBV4-1 to TRBJ1-6, with TRBD1 matching 8 bases. CDR3 length equals 15 residues. Unmatched junction bases numbered 6, after V lost 4 bases and J lost 7 bases. CDR1 and CDR2 from the germline V gene are MGHRA and YSYEKL. In DNA form, the CDR3 reads TGCGCCAGCAGCCGGGTGACAGGGGTAAATTCACCCCTCCACTTT. The encoded protein is CASSRVTGVNSPLHF.

This clonotype was observed many times. The chain uses TRBV7-3 and TRBJ2-3; D may be TRBD1 (6 bases). V was cut by 0 bases and J by 5 bases, with 9 bases left in between. This CDR3 contains 14 residues. Germline CDR1 SGHTA, CDR2 FQGTGA. In DNA form, the CDR3 reads TGTGCCAGCAGCTTAACGGGGGCGTTAGATACGCAGTATTTT. Protein: CASSLTGALDTQYF.

This clonotype has more than one count but fewer than ten. This chain joins TRBV7-9 and TRBJ2-7; 12 bases are a match to TRBD2. In germline, CDR1 is SEHNR, CDR2 FQNEAQ (reference sequence). The CDR3 is 14 residues long. The J segment lost 3 bases and the V segment lost 6 bases, leaving 3 bases of the junction unmatched. DNA of the CDR3: TGTGCCAGCAGGACTAGCGGGGGATACTACGAGCAGTACTTC. This codes for CASRTSGGYYEQYF.

This clonotype was observed many times. The chain joins TRBV6-6 to TRBJ2-7, with 11 nucleotides matching TRBD1. CDR1 and CDR2 (germline): MNHNY, SVGAGI (reference sequence). The CDR3 is 15 amino acids. With 6 bases clipped from V and 3 bases from J, the junction kept 7 bases outside the gene matches. In nucleotides, the CDR3 is TGTGCCAGCAGGCCCGGACAGGGGGCCTACTACGAGCAGTACGTC. The encoded protein is CASRPGQGAYYEQYV.

This clonotype was seen more than once but under ten times. The chain carries TRBV6-2 or TRBV6-3 and TRBJ2-7; possible D gene TRBD2, 5 bases. Trimming removed 2 bases from V and 6 bases from J, with 20 bases in between. Germline CDR1 MNHEY, CDR2 SVGEGT. The CDR3 has 16 amino acids. The CDR3: CASSYGGLKKTLEQYF. The CDR3 DNA follows: TGTGCCAGCAGTTACGGAGGCCTTAAAAAAACCCTCGAGCAGTACTTC.

The CDR3 nucleotides are TGTGCTAGCGGGGGTCCCGAGCAGTACTTC. Translating gives CASGGPEQYF. The chain links TRBV12-5 to TRBJ2-7, with a possible D match to TRBD2 (6 bases). The V end lost 9 bases, the J end lost 6 bases, and 9 bases lay between the germline ends. Germline V gene data show CDR1 as LGHNT and CDR2 as FRNRAP. CDR3 length: 10 amino acids.

The table lists this clonotype with a few counts. The rearrangement links TRBV20-1 to TRBJ1-5; D gene uncertain. Germline-derived CDR1 and CDR2 are DFQATT and SNEGSKA (reference sequence). The CDR3 totals 14 residues. V dropped 6 bases and J dropped 7 bases, with 19 bases sitting between them. The CDR3 region is CSAVRMEGGQPQHF. The CDR3 DNA sequence: TGCAGTGCCGTGAGGATGGAGGGAGGCCAGCCCCAGCATTTT.

The J gene is TRBJ2-1, the V gene TRBV9, with 7 bases fitting TRBD1. Losses at the gene ends were 3 bases for V and 12 bases for J; bases not matched to a gene: 9. CDR3 length: 13 amino acids. Germline values: CDR1 SGDLS, CDR2 YYNGEE. CDR3 region: CASSERQGTRQFF. CDR3 DNA: TGTGCCAGCAGCGAAAGACAGGGAACGAGGCAGTTCTTC.

The chain links TRBV7-9 to TRBJ1-2, with 9 nucleotides matching TRBD1. The V gene end was trimmed by 3 bases and the J gene end by 7 bases; junction bases not matched to a gene: 6. The CDR3 is made up of 14 amino acids. The germline V gene has CDR1 SEHNR and CDR2 FQNEAQ (reference sequence). The CDR3: CASSFPGTGFGYTF. As DNA, the CDR3 is TGTGCCAGCAGCTTTCCCGGGACAGGGTTTGGCTACACCTTC.

The sample holds many counts of this clonotype. V is TRBV20-1 and J is TRBJ1-1; 7 bases are a match to TRBD1. The CDR3 totals 12 residues. The J segment lost 8 bases and the V segment lost 3 bases, leaving 6 bases of the junction unmatched. Per germline, CDR1 DFQATT and CDR2 SNEGSKA (reference sequence). The chain's CDR3 is CSASHRGDEAFF. The CDR3 DNA reads as TGCAGTGCTAGCCACAGGGGCGACGAAGCTTTCTTT.

This clonotype was recorded at least ten times. The chain employs TRBV5-1 and TRBJ2-6; TRBD1 agrees at 7 bases. Trimming removed 4 bases from V and 4 bases from J; junction bases left unmatched: 8. CDR1 SGHRS and CDR2 YFSETQ come from the germline V gene. The length of the CDR3 is 16 residues. The CDR3 spells CASSGSTGSGANVLTF. CDR3 in DNA: TGCGCCAGCAGCGGTTCGACAGGGTCCGGGGCCAACGTCCTGACTTTC.

This clonotype appeared once. The genes are TRBV12-2 and TRBJ2-4; the table names TRBD1, a call not compared with the DNA. TRBV12-2 is tagged as a pseudogene. CDR3 length equals 14 residues. The CDR3 reads CASPPRGVENIQYF. The CDR3 DNA reads TGTGCAAGTCCCCCTCGGGGTGTCGAAAACATTCAGTACTTC.

V gene TRBV20-1 combines with J gene TRBJ1-1, with TRBD1 as a possible D gene (6 bases). V lost 1 base and J lost 1, with 13 bases in between. The germline gives CDR1 DFQATT, CDR2 SNEGSKA (reference sequence). CDR3 size: 15 residues. DNA of the CDR3: TGCAGTGCTAGAGTCATTTTAGGGGGGAACACTGAAGCTTTCTTT. Protein product: CSARVILGGNTEAFF.

The chain employs TRBV12-3 or TRBV12-4 and TRBJ1-2, with no clear D. The CDR3 is 13 amino acids. V shed 7 bases and J shed 2 bases, with 11 bases lying between them. CDR3 sequence (DNA): TGTGCCAGCACCTCCGACGGCAACTATGGCTACACCTTC. It specifies CASTSDGNYGYTF.

The V call is TRBV20-1, the J call TRBJ2-7; 8 bases match TRBD1. Germline CDR1 DFQATT, CDR2 SNEGSKA (reference sequence). This CDR3 is built from 14 residues. V lost 3 bases to trimming and J lost 3 bases; unmatched junction nucleotides: 7. The CDR3 nucleotides read TGCAGTGCTAGGGACTCCGGGACAGGCTACGAGCAGTACGTC. This encodes CSARDSGTGYEQYV.

This clonotype has ten or more counts. The rearrangement joins TRBV5-1 to TRBJ1-6, with D hard to call. V lost 2 bases and J lost 7, with 16 bases in between. The CDR3 consists of 16 residues. CDR1 is SGHRS and CDR2 is YFSETQ in the germline V gene. The CDR3 here is CASSFAEVGPNSPLHF. CDR3 DNA sequence: TGCGCCAGCAGCTTCGCGGAAGTCGGCCCGAATTCACCCCTCCACTTT.

The rearrangement links TRBV5-1 to TRBJ2-5; D is possibly TRBD2 (7 bases). Germline CDR1 is SGHRS and CDR2 is YFSETQ. This CDR3 contains 15 residues. Trimming stripped 0 bases from V and 2 bases from J, with 11 bases between. CDR3 DNA sequence: TGCGCCAGCAGCTTGGAAGGGGGAGGGCAAGAGACCCAGTACTTC. It is translated as CASSLEGGGQETQYF.

There are many counts of this clonotype. The V gene is TRBV5-6, the J gene TRBJ1-1, with D perhaps matching TRBD1 (5 bases). There are 16 residues in the CDR3. V was clipped by 5 bases and J by 3 bases, with 20 bases between them. Germline CDR1 and CDR2: SGHDT and YYEEEE. CDR3 sequence reads: CASSHFAQGTDTEAFF. The CDR3 DNA reads as TGTGCCAGCAGTCACTTTGCCCAGGGTACCGACACTGAAGCTTTCTTT.

This clonotype was counted at least ten times. V usage is TRBV5-1 and J usage is TRBJ2-3; TRBD1 might be the D (6 bases). Trimming took off 4 bases at V and 6 bases at J, with 15 bases between the two ends. The germline V gene encodes CDR1 SGHRS and CDR2 YFSETQ. The CDR3 is 14 residues long. CDR3 sequence reads: CASSNKGRGDTQYF. The CDR3 coding sequence is TGCGCCAGCAGCAACAAGGGAAGGGGGGATACGCAGTATTTT.

This clonotype was counted at least ten times. J is TRBJ2-3 and V is TRBV5-1, with a tentative D call TRBD2 (6 bases). Trimming took 3 bases from V and 0 from J, leaving 17 bases between them. CDR3 length equals 17 residues. The germline gives CDR1 SGHRS, CDR2 YFSETQ. As DNA, the CDR3 is TGCGCCAGCAGCTCTCAAAGCGGAGGGGCGAGCACAGATACGCAGTATTTT. As protein: CASSSQSGGASTDTQYF. The whole variable domain, remainder taken from reference TRBV5-1 and TRBJ2-3, is KAGVTQTPRYLIKTRGQQVTLSCSPISGHRSVSWYQQTPGQGLQFLFEYFSETQRNKGNFPGRFSGRQFSNSRSEMNVSTLELGDSALYLCASSSQSGGASTDTQYFGPGTRLTVL.

This clonotype was seen ten or more times. This chain joins TRBV7-7 and TRBJ2-3; TRBD2 aligns across 9 bases. CDR1 SSHAT and CDR2 FNYEAQ come from the germline V gene (reference sequence). Germline trimming cut 0 bases from V and 6 bases from J; bases unmatched to any gene: 7. The CDR3 is 16 residues long. The CDR3 coding sequence is TGTGCCAGCAGCTTAGCCCCCGGCGGGGGGGCGGATACGCAGTATTTT. Translating it yields CASSLAPGGGADTQYF. The whole variable domain, filled in from reference TRBV7-7 and TRBJ2-3, reads GAGVSQSPRYKVTKRGQDVTLRCDPISSHATLYWYQQALGQGPEFLTYFNYEAQPDKSGLPSDRFSAERPEGSISTLTIQRTEQRDSAMYRCASSLAPGGGADTQYFGPGTRLTVL.

This clonotype appeared a few times. The CDR3 DNA is TGCGCCAGCAGCTCTGGATCTAGCGCGACCTACAATGAGCAGTTCTTC. Its translation: CASSSGSSATYNEQFF. This chain uses TRBV5-1 with TRBJ2-1; D may be TRBD2 (6 bases). Germline V gene sequence: CDR1 SGHRS, CDR2 YFSETQ. The ends were cut back, 3 bases at V and 2 bases at J, with 15 bases in the middle. The CDR3 is 16 amino acids.